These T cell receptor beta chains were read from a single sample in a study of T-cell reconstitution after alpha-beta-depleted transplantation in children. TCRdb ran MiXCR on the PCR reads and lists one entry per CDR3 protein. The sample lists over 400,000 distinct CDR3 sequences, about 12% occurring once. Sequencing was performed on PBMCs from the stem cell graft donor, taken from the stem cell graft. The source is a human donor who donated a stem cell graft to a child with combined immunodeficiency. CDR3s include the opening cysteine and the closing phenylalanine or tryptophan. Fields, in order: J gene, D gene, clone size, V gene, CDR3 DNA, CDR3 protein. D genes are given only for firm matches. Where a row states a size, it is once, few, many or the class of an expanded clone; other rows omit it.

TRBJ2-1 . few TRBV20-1 TGCAGTGCATCGGGTGGGTGGGAGCAGTTCTTC CSASGGWEQFF
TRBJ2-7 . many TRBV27 TGTGCCAGCAGTTTGAGAGGGACGGTCTCTGAGCAGTACTTC CASSLRGTVSEQYF
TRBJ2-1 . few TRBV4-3 TGCGCCAGCAGCCAAGAGAACAGGGCAGGTAACGGTGGGGGCTTTGATGAGCAGTTCTTC CASSQENRAGNGGGFDEQFF
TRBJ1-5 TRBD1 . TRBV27 TGTGCCAGCAGTCCGGGACAGGGTTTTCAGCCCCAGCATTTT CASSPGQGFQPQHF
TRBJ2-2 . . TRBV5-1 TGCGCCAGCAGCTACGGGCTGACGAAGGCCAGGGAGCTGTTTTTT CASSYGLTKARELFF
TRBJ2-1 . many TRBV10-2 TGCGCCAGCAGTGAGGGCAGGGTTGGGTACAATGAGCAGTTCTTC CASSEGRVGYNEQFF
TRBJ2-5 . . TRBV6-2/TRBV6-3 TGTGCCAGCAGTTCGCGATGGTCGGAATACCAAGAGACCCAGTACTTC CASSSRWSEYQETQYF
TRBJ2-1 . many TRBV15 TGTGCCACCAGCAGAGATCTGTCCCCTTCCTACAATGAGCAGTTCTTC CATSRDLSPSYNEQFF
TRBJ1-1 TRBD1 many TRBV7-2 TGTGCCAGCAGCCCAATCACGAACAGGGGTGAAGCTTTCTTT CASSPITNRGEAFF
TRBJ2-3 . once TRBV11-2 TGTGCCAGCAGCCCCCAAGGTGTAGGGCCAACAGATACGCAGTATTTT CASSPQGVGPTDTQYF
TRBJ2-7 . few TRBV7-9 TGTGCCAGCAGCTTTACAGGGTTAAGGTACGAGCAGTACTTC CASSFTGLRYEQYF
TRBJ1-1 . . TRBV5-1 TGCGCCAGCAGCCCGGGAGAAGGGGACACTGAAGCTTTCTTT CASSPGEGDTEAFF
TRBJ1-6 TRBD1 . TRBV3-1 TGTGCCAGCGGCCAAAGACAGGGTGGAGAATCACCCCTCCACTTT CASGQRQGGESPLHF
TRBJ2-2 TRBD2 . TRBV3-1 TGTGCCAGCAGCACTTTTAGCGGGACCGGGGAGCTGTTTTTT CASSTFSGTGELFF
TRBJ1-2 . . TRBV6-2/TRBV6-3 TGTGCCAGCAGTTACGTCCCATTCTTGGCCGGCTACACCTTC CASSYVPFLAGYTF
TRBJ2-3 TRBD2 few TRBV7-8 TGTGCCAGCAGCATCAGCGGGGGAGAGCAGTATTTT CASSISGGEQYF
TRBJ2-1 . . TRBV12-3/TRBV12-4 TGTGCCAGCAGTTTAGTGCCAGGATCTCGTCCGACCCACGAGCAGTTCTTC CASSLVPGSRPTHEQFF
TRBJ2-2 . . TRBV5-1 TGCGCCAGCAGCTTGGCCCTACCGAACACCGGGGAGCTGTTTTTT CASSLALPNTGELFF
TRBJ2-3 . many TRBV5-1 TGCGCCAGCAGTTCGGGGAAGGTAACTTCTAGCACAGATACGCAGTATTTT CASSSGKVTSSTDTQYF
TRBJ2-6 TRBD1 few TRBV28 TGTGCCAGCAGTTACAGGGGCACCAAGGTGGGGGCCAACGTCCTGACTTTC CASSYRGTKVGANVLTF
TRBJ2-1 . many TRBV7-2 TGTGCCAGCAGCTCAATACCGGACTATGAGCAGTTCTTC CASSSIPDYEQFF
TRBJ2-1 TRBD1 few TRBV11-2 TGTGCCAGCAGCTCCTGGGACAGTCGCTCCTACAATGAGCAGTTCTTC CASSSWDSRSYNEQFF
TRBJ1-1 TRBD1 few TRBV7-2 TGTGCCAGCAGCTTAGTTGGGACAGGGGGCACTGAAGCTTTCTTT CASSLVGTGGTEAFF
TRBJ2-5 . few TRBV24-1 TGTGCCACCAGTGGTACGGTAGACCAAGAGACCCAGTACTTC CATSGTVDQETQYF
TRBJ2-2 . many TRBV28 TGTGCCAGCAGTTTTCGCGGGAACACCGGGGAGCTGTTTTTT CASSFRGNTGELFF
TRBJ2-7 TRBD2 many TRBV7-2 TGTGCCAGCAGCGGCAAGACTAGCGGACCCTACGAGCAGTACTTC CASSGKTSGPYEQYF
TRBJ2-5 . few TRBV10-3 TGTGCCATCAGTGAGTCGTCGGCCCAGTACTTC CAISESSAQYF
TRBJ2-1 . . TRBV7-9 TGTGCCAGCACCCAAGAGGCCAGTAACCACTACAATGAGCAGTTCTTC CASTQEASNHYNEQFF
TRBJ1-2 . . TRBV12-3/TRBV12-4 . CASSWGQGNYGYPF